A selection of T cell receptor beta chains follows, all from one sample in a study of immune cell composition in non-small cell lung cancer. The repertoire was sequenced with immunoSEQ multiplex PCR; TCRdb's copy has only in-frame clones and lacks some. The table has about 2,400 clones, around 75% seen once; the top ten hold 5.3%. Sequencing used lung tumor tissue. The receptors derive from a human donor with non-small cell lung cancer. CDR3s include the opening cysteine and the closing phenylalanine or tryptophan. A D gene is named only where the DNA matches it firmly. Clone size is shown for a subset of rows, as once, few, many or a class of expanded clone.

clone size	D gene	J gene	V gene	CDR3 protein	CDR3 DNA
.	.	TRBJ2-1	TRBV2	CASIWGLGNEQFF	TGTGCCAGCATTTGGGGGCTGGGCAATGAGCAGTTCTTC
few	.	TRBJ1-2	TRBV15	CATSRVQGVSGYTF	TGTGCCACCAGCAGAGTCCAGGGTGTGAGTGGCTACACCTTC
large	.	TRBJ2-4	TRBV9	CASSVGGANIQYF	TGTGCCAGCAGCGTGGGTGGGGCGAACATTCAGTACTTC
.	TRBD1	TRBJ2-7	TRBV18	CASSPPGQGIDEQYF	TGTGCCAGCTCACCACCGGGACAGGGGATCGACGAGCAGTACTTC
.	TRBD2	TRBJ2-5	TRBV11-3	CASSLFAGGRETQYF	TGTGCCAGCAGCTTATTTGCGGGAGGGCGGGAGACCCAGTACTTC
.	TRBD2	TRBJ2-7	TRBV10-3	CATMGLAGSYEQYF	TGTGCCACTATGGGACTAGCGGGGAGCTACGAGCAGTACTTC
.	.	TRBJ2-2	TRBV21-1	CASSNQQPQVVHGELFF	TGTGCCAGCAGCAATCAACAGCCCCAGGTCGTGCACGGGGAGCTGTTTTTT
few	TRBD1	TRBJ1-3	TRBV28	CASSLALTGSGNTIYF	TGTGCCAGCAGTTTAGCCTTGACAGGGTCCGGAAACACCATATATTTT
once	.	TRBJ2-3	TRBV4-1	CASSQPRFGRGSLPTDTQYF	TGCGCCAGCAGCCAACCCCGGTTCGGGCGGGGAAGTCTCCCCACAGATACGCAGTATTTT
few	.	TRBJ1-3	TRBV7-3	CASSLDMGNTIYF	TGTGCCAGCAGCTTAGACATGGGAAACACCATATATTTT
.	TRBD1	TRBJ1-5	TRBV9	CASSLGQGGQPQHF	TGTGCCAGCAGCCTAGGACAGGGCGGACAGCCCCAGCATTTT
.	TRBD1	TRBJ2-7	TRBV15	CATSRDKGPGQASYEQYF	TGTGCCACCAGCAGAGATAAAGGACCGGGACAGGCTTCCTACGAGCAGTACTTC
.	TRBD1	TRBJ1-4	TRBV19	CASSPGTGGREKLFF	TGTGCCAGTAGTCCCGGGACAGGGGGCCGTGAAAAACTGTTTTTT
.	.	TRBJ2-2	TRBV21-1	CASSVQGANTGELFF	TGTGCCAGCAGCGTCCAGGGGGCGAACACCGGGGAGCTGTTTTTT
once	TRBD1	TRBJ1-1	TRBV18	CASSRGTGEDTEAFF	TGTGCCAGCTCACGAGGGACAGGGGAGGACACTGAAGCTTTCTTT
.	.	TRBJ1-1	TRBV6-1	CASSERDTEAFF	TGTGCCAGCAGTGAAAGAGACACTGAAGCTTTCTTT
few	.	TRBJ2-7	TRBV7-9	CASSLGTHEQYF	TGTGCCAGCAGCTTAGGGACACACGAGCAGTACTTC
.	.	TRBJ2-1	TRBV19	CASSTERAEQFF	TGTGCCAGTAGTACCGAGAGGGCCGAGCAGTTCTTC
.	TRBD2	TRBJ2-2	TRBV14	CASSQVGGRAVTGELFF	TGTGCCAGCAGCCAAGTTGGCGGGAGAGCGGTAACCGGGGAGCTGTTTTTT
.	TRBD1	TRBJ2-2	TRBV28	CASLTTGDGTGELFF	TGTGCCAGCCTAACGACAGGGGATGGGACCGGGGAGCTGTTTTTT
.	TRBD2	TRBJ2-1	TRBV13	CASSLERESDEQFF	TGTGCCAGCAGCTTAGAGCGGGAGAGCGATGAGCAGTTCTTC
.	.	TRBJ1-1	TRBV7-9	CASSRQGEAFF	TGTGCCAGCAGCAGACAAGGAGAAGCTTTCTTT